The 25 T cell receptor beta chains in this list originate from one sample, sequenced in a study of metastatic and nonmetastatic thyroid tumors. TCRdb re-called the PCR reads through MiXCR. The sample has fewer than 40,000 clones, about 32% seen once. Each patient went into thyroid surgery without having received any treatment. Sequencing used tumor tissue. Receptors were obtained from a female donor with papillary thyroid cancer or a benign thyroid nodule (not recorded which). Some clones in this sample may be carry-over from other donors' samples.

A single count supports this clone. The V gene is TRBV7-2, the J gene TRBJ2-2, with D perhaps TRBD1 (5 bases). The CDR3 sequence is 15 residues long. V gave up 5 bases and J gave up 6 bases, with 16 bases separating them. Germline V CDR1 and CDR2: SGHTA, FQGNSA. Here the CDR3 DNA reads TGTGCCAGCAGCGCTAGGGGTCCTAGTGCCGGGGAGCTGTTTTTT. This encodes CASSARGPSAGELFF. Filled out from reference TRBV7-2 and TRBJ2-2, the complete variable domain reads GAGVSQSPSNKVTEKGKDVELRCDPISGHTALYWYRQSLGQGLEFLIYFQGNSAPDKSGLPSDRFSAERTGGSVSTLTIQRTQQEDSAVYLCASSARGPSAGELFFGEGSRLTVL.

The chain uses TRBV4-1 and TRBJ1-5; D not certain. Trimming cost V 1 base and J 0 bases, with 1 base left between them. Germline CDR1 MGHRA, CDR2 YSYEKL. The CDR3 loop spans 13 amino acids. The CDR3 DNA sequence: TGCGCCAGCAGCCAAGGTAGCAATCAGCCCCAGCATTTT. Its protein is CASSQGSNQPQHF.

This clone was recorded many times. The same CDR3 can be traced to other DNA sequences in this sample. The CDR3 nucleotides read TGTGCCACCAGCAGAGATCAGGGGCAGGTTGGCTACACCTTC. Amino acid sequence: CATSRDQGQVGYTF. V gene TRBV15 combines with J gene TRBJ1-2, with D perhaps TRBD1 (6 bases). V dropped 0 bases and J dropped 7 bases, with 12 bases sitting between them. Germline CDR1 is LNHNV and CDR2 is YYDKDF (reference sequence). CDR3 length: 14 residues.

Details on this clone: A read error may produce the germline difference seen at one junction end. V gene TRBV6-1 combines with J gene TRBJ1-1; TRBD1 is a possible D gene (5 bases). Per the germline V gene, CDR1 is MNHNS and CDR2 is SASEGT. This CDR3 spans 13 amino acids. The CDR3 nucleotides read TGTGCCAGCAGGGGGACGGGGAACACTGGAGCTTTCTTT. Translating it yields CASRGTGNTGAFF.

This clone was seen a few times. The rearrangement links TRBV3-1 to TRBJ2-1; 8 nucleotides align to TRBD2. After removal of 0 bases from V and 8 bases from J, the junction contained 12 bases not matched to a gene. The CDR3 contains 17 residues. Germline values: CDR1 LGHDT, CDR2 YNNKEL (reference sequence). The CDR3 loop reads CASSQDFRLAGYYEQFF. CDR3 in DNA: TGTGCCAGCAGCCAAGATTTCAGGCTAGCGGGTTATTATGAGCAGTTCTTC.

This clone was recorded a few times. The chain couples TRBV24-1 to TRBJ2-1; 10 nucleotides line up with TRBD2. With 3 bases clipped from V and 5 bases from J, the junction kept 3 bases outside the gene matches. The CDR3 sequence is 15 residues long. Germline values: CDR1 KGHDR, CDR2 SFDVKD. Written as DNA, the CDR3 is TGTGCCACCAGTGATAGAGCGGGAGGGGACAATGAGCAGTTCTTC. Its translation: CATSDRAGGDNEQFF.

V usage is TRBV7-3 and J usage is TRBJ1-1; D possibly corresponds to TRBD1 (6 bases). Germline-derived CDR1 and CDR2 are SGHTA and FQGTGA. The CDR3 has 14 residues. Trimming took off 8 bases at V and 1 base at J, with 14 bases between the two ends. The CDR3 loop is CASRSGGPNTEAFF. DNA for the CDR3: TGTGCCAGCCGCTCGGGGGGCCCGAACACTGAAGCTTTCTTT.

The chain links TRBV28 to TRBJ1-6; a possible D gene is TRBD1 (6 bases). CDR1 and CDR2 (germline): MDHEN, SYDVKM. V was shortened by 6 bases and J by 7 bases, with 13 bases between the two germline ends. The CDR3 is 14 amino acids. CDR3 sequence: CASSLQGYNSPLHF. The CDR3 DNA reads as TGTGCCAGCAGCTTACAGGGATACAATTCACCCCTCCACTTT.

This clone was picked up a small number of times. Written as DNA, the CDR3 is TGTGCCAGCAGTTCCATCCTTGTCATGAACACTGAAGCTTTCTTT. Translated, it gives CASSSILVMNTEAFF. This chain links TRBV6-2 or TRBV6-3 with TRBJ1-1; D not resolved. The CDR3 length is 15 residues. In germline, CDR1 is MNHEY, CDR2 SVGEGT. The V end lost 4 bases, the J end lost 0 bases, and 12 bases lay between the germline ends.

The chain carries TRBV4-2 and TRBJ2-7; D ambiguous. The CDR3 loop spans 16 amino acids. Trimming took 0 bases from V and 6 from J, leaving 18 bases between them. Germline-derived CDR1 and CDR2 are LGHNA and YNFKEQ. CDR3 DNA sequence: TGTGCCAGCAGCCAAGATGAAGAAGGAGCCCACGCCGAGCAGTACTTC. The encoded protein is CASSQDEEGAHAEQYF.

This rearrangement joins TRBV12-3 or TRBV12-4 to TRBJ2-1, with D hard to call. V lost 5 bases to trimming and J lost 7 bases, with 6 bases between them. This CDR3 has 11 residues. The CDR3 region has the DNA TGTGCCAGCAGTGCCCTTAATGAGCAGTTCTTC. Protein: CASSALNEQFF.

The chain has TRBV24-1 and TRBJ2-6; D might be TRBD1 (6 bases). This CDR3 has 17 residues. The V gene's germline CDR1 is KGHDR and CDR2 SFDVKD. The V end was cut by 4 bases, the J end by 0 bases, with 12 bases between. CDR3 DNA sequence: TGTGCCACCAGTGACCAGGACAGTTTCTCTGGGGCCAACGTCCTGACTTTC. This encodes CATSDQDSFSGANVLTF.

The sample holds a few counts of this clone. The chain couples TRBV7-9 to TRBJ2-1, with 7 bases identical to TRBD1. Germline values: CDR1 SEHNR, CDR2 FQNEAQ (reference sequence). The CDR3 covers 14 residues. V was pared by 6 bases and J by 7 bases, with 9 bases of the junction left unmatched. In nucleotides, the CDR3 is TGTGCCAGCAGTTCCCCGCAGGGACAGAATGAGCAGTTCTTC. This sequence encodes CASSSPQGQNEQFF.

The chain carries TRBV13 and TRBJ1-1; TRBD1 matches at 9 bases. The J segment lost 5 bases and the V segment lost 2 bases, leaving 12 bases of the junction unmatched. Germline V gene sequence: CDR1 PRHDT, CDR2 FYEKMQ (reference sequence). There are 17 residues in the CDR3. The CDR3 nucleotides are TGTGCCAGCAGCTTACTTCGTAAAGACAGGGGGTGGACTGAAGCTTTCTTT. Translation: CASSLLRKDRGWTEAFF.

The chain links TRBV27 to TRBJ2-1; tentatively, D is TRBD2 (6 bases). V lost 0 bases to trimming and J lost 4 bases, with 16 bases between them. Germline V CDR1 and CDR2: MNHEY, SMNVEV (reference sequence). The CDR3 runs to 17 residues. The CDR3 DNA is TGTGCCAGCAGTTTATCGTGGGGGGAGTTCGCTTACAATGAGCAGTTCTTC. Protein sequence: CASSLSWGEFAYNEQFF.

This chain links TRBV7-2 with TRBJ2-7; 7 bases map to TRBD2. J was trimmed by 5 bases and V by 0 bases; bases with no gene match: 10. Per germline, CDR1 SGHTA and CDR2 FQGNSA. The length of the CDR3 is 16 residues. CDR3 sequence: CASSLAGGSDLDEQYF. In nucleotides, the CDR3 is TGTGCCAGCAGCTTAGCGGGGGGGTCTGATTTGGACGAGCAGTACTTC.

The gene calls are TRBV6-1 and TRBJ2-7; D may be TRBD2 (7 bases). Germline V gene lookup returns CDR1 MNHNS and CDR2 SASEGT. This CDR3 is 17 amino acids long. The V end was cut by 2 bases, the J end by 6 bases, with 23 bases between. The CDR3 bases are TGTGCCAGCAGTGAATCTGGGAGGGGGAGGGACCTACTCGAGCAGTACTTC. It codes for CASSESGRGRDLLEQYF.

This clone has a handful of counts. This chain links TRBV6-1 with TRBJ2-6; a weak D match, TRBD1 (5 bases). This CDR3 region has 15 residues. CDR1 and CDR2 from the germline V gene are MNHNS and SASEGT. V was cut by 6 bases and J by 0 bases, with 9 bases left in between. CDR3 coding DNA: TGTGCCAGCAGGGACACCAGCTCTGGGGCCAACGTCCTGACTTTC. The encoded protein is CASRDTSSGANVLTF.

There are a few counts of this clone. J is TRBJ2-1 and V is TRBV12-3 or TRBV12-4; a weak D match, TRBD2 (5 bases). V shed 6 bases and J shed 7 bases, with 13 bases lying between them. The CDR3 extends over 13 amino acids. CDR3 DNA sequence: TGTGCCAGCAGCCCTCTGGGGAGTAATGAGCAGTTCTTC. This gives the protein CASSPLGSNEQFF.

This clone has a single count. The junction and the germline gene differ at one end; a read error may be behind it. The chain employs TRBV20-1 and TRBJ2-2; the D gene could be TRBD1 or TRBD2 (5 bases each). From germline, CDR1 is DFQATT and CDR2 SNEGSKA (reference sequence). The CDR3 length is 13 residues. The CDR3 loop reads CSAREWGTGELVF. The DNA for the CDR3 is TGCAGTGCTAGAGAATGGGGCACCGGGGAGCTGGTTTTT.

V gene TRBV7-8 combines with J gene TRBJ2-1; 11 bases align to TRBD2. The V gene end was trimmed by 2 bases and the J gene end by 0 bases; junction bases not matched to a gene: 3. The CDR3 spans 17 residues. Germline V CDR1 and CDR2: SGHVS, FQNEAQ. CDR3 DNA: TGTGCCAGCAGCTTATTCACTAGCGGGAGCTCCTACAATGAGCAGTTCTTC. Protein product: CASSLFTSGSSYNEQFF.

There are a few counts of this clone. V is TRBV12-3 or TRBV12-4 and J is TRBJ2-3, with unresolved D. The CDR3 extends over 12 amino acids. V was shortened by 6 bases and J by 4 bases, with 8 bases between the two germline ends. The CDR3 reads CASRPLADTQYF. In DNA form, the CDR3 reads TGTGCCAGCAGACCCCTAGCAGATACGCAGTATTTT.

This chain joins TRBV3-1 and TRBJ2-7; TRBD1 matches at 7 bases. CDR1 is LGHDT, CDR2 YNNKEL, per germline (reference sequence). V dropped 4 bases and J dropped 11; count of bases not matched to a gene: 2. The CDR3 loop spans 10 amino acids. The CDR3 protein is CASSRGQEYF. Written as DNA, the CDR3 is TGTGCCAGCAGCCGAGGACAGGAGTACTTC.

This clone was counted only a few times. The chain employs TRBV30 and TRBJ1-2; D unclear. The V gene lost 2 bases and the J gene lost 3 bases, with 10 bases spanning the gap. Germline CDR1 reads GTSNPN; CDR2 reads SVGIG (reference sequence). This CDR3 is 13 amino acids long. This CDR3 is CAWSPVGDYGYTF. The CDR3 bases are TGTGCCTGGAGTCCAGTAGGCGACTATGGCTACACCTTC. Drawing the rest from reference TRBV30 and TRBJ1-2, the complete variable domain is SQTIHQWPATLVQPVGSPLSLECTVEGTSNPNLYWYRQAAGRGLQLLFYSVGIGQISSEVPQNLSASRPQDRQFILSSKKLLLSDSGFYLCAWSPVGDYGYTFGSGTRLTVV.

In its sample, this clone was seen a few times. V is TRBV27 and J is TRBJ2-7, with 9 bases fitting TRBD2. From germline, CDR1 is MNHEY and CDR2 SMNVEV (reference sequence). J gave up 1 base and V 2 bases, and 0 bases lay outside the gene matches. The CDR3 covers 14 residues. The CDR3 DNA is TGTGCCAGCAGTTTAAGCGGGGGGTCCTACGAGCAGTACTTC. Protein: CASSLSGGSYEQYF.